The 7 T cell receptor beta chains in this list originate from one sample, sequenced in a study of tumor-infiltrating lymphocytes in primary liver carcinoma (dated by TCRdb to the late 2010s). Without any cell sorting, total RNA and DNA were co-extracted from around 18-30 mg of bulk tissue using the AllPrep DNA/RNA mini kit. Sequencing instrument: Illumina HiSeq 2500. Using a constant-region primer and ProtoScript II reverse transcriptase, TCRbeta-specific cDNA was reverse-transcribed from roughly 500 ng total RNA. The TCRbeta libraries were prepared through three rounds of nested multiplex PCR following a slightly modified ARM-PCR procedure. Each of the first two PCR rounds ran for roughly 9 cycles using multiplex TRBV1-TRBV30 forward primers together with a Cbeta reverse primer. TCRdb redid the processing of the public reads, applying fastp at Q25 and MiXCR, and retained in-frame beta chains. CDR3 protein duplicates are merged, each entry listing the most common genes and DNA. Counted in this sample were about 50,000 distinct CDR3 sequences; about 80% of them appeared once. Less than 25% of the sample rests with the top ten.

The specimen sequenced was liver tumor tissue from sampling region 5. The label giving this sample's cell subset or site can be read as: tumor region T5, tumor centre. Receptors were obtained from a man in his forties with primary liver carcinoma and hepatitis B virus infection.

Concerning this clonotype itself: An end of the junction does not agree with germline; a read error may underlie this. The chain couples TRBV29-1 to TRBJ2-7; 11 positions match TRBD2. CDR1 and CDR2 (germline): SQVTM, ANQGSEA. This CDR3 region has 13 residues. The CDR3 loop is CSGRLAGWHEQYF. DNA for the CDR3: TGCAGCGGGCGACTAGCGGGATGGCACGAGCAGTATTTC.

With regard to this clonotype: One junction end does not reproduce the germline sequence, and a read error may be involved. V is TRBV13 and J is TRBJ1-5; D unclear. CDR1 and CDR2 (germline): PRHDT, FYEKMQ (reference sequence). The CDR3 sequence is 14 residues long. The CDR3 sequence: CASSLGESNQSQHF. In DNA form, the CDR3 reads TGTGCCAGCAGCCTTGGGGAGAGTAATCAGTCCCAGCATTTT.

A remark on this clonotype: One end of the junction varies from germline; a read error may be responsible. This sequence joins TRBV4-2 and TRBJ1-1; D unresolved. CDR1 and CDR2 (germline): LGHNA, YNFKEQ. There are 13 residues in the CDR3. The CDR3 region has the DNA TGTACCAGCATCCAAGATTCCAATGGGAGAGCTTTCTTT. Its protein is CTSIQDSNGRAFF.

With regard to this clonotype: Germline and junction disagree at one end, which may indicate a read error. This chain links TRBV6-5 with TRBJ1-5; D possibly corresponds to TRBD1 (5 bases). Germline-derived CDR1 and CDR2 are MNHEY and SVGAGI. The CDR3 is 13 amino acids. In DNA form, the CDR3 reads TGTGCCAACAGTGACAGTCGAGGTCAGCCCCAGCATTTT. As protein: CANSDSRGQPQHF.

In regard to this clonotype: A clone one base away is much larger, so this may be a read error. The J gene is TRBJ2-3, the V gene TRBV2; possible D gene TRBD1, 5 bases. CDR3 length equals 15 residues. Germline V lookup: CDR1 SNHLY, CDR2 FYNNEI. For the CDR3, the DNA is TGTGCCAGCAGTGAAGTAGCCAGGAGCACAGGTACGCAGTATTTT. It specifies CASSEVARSTGTQYF.

This clonotype came up once. The CDR3 does not end in the conserved phenylalanine or tryptophan, so this is likely a read error. The rearrangement links TRBV5-1 to TRBJ2-5; D uncertain. Germline values: CDR1 SGHRS, CDR2 YFSETQ. Trimming took off 3 bases at V and 4 bases at J, with 13 bases between the two ends. The CDR3 is 14 amino acids. The CDR3 region is CASSSAGVGETQYL. For the CDR3, the DNA is TGCGCCAGCAGCTCCGCAGGAGTAGGAGAGACCCAGTACTTA.

With respect to this clonotype: Here the CDR3 omits its conserved ending phenylalanine or tryptophan, so a read error is the likely source. The V call is TRBV6-1, the J call TRBJ1-1; a weak D match, TRBD1 (5 bases). V was shortened by 8 bases and J by 2 bases, with 18 bases between the two germline ends. CDR1 MNHNS and CDR2 SASEGT come from the germline V gene. The CDR3 has 15 residues. The CDR3 spells CASLSPGRQNTEAFS. The CDR3 DNA is TGTGCCAGCTTATCACCGGGACGGCAAAACACTGAAGCTTTCTCT.